Listed here are 9 T cell receptor beta chains from one sample, sequenced in a study of Ad26.COV2.S vaccination and SARS-CoV-2 variants. Treatment meaning: 19 received Ad26.COV2.S at low or high dose, single or two shots; a few received placebo; per-sample allocation not given. Day 63 after the first vaccine or placebo injection was the time point for sampling. The method was immunoSEQ multiplex PCR; TCRdb's version includes in-frame clones alone and lacks a portion of them. The table records 350,000 to 400,000 clones, 75% to 90% of them present only once. Material: peripheral blood, obtained in a trial of Ad26.COV2.S vaccine versus placebo. These receptors were taken from a person between 18 and 65 years old who received the Ad26.COV2.S COVID-19 vaccine or a placebo.

This clone turned up a few times. This chain links TRBV2 with TRBJ1-1, with D hard to call. The CDR3 extends over 14 amino acids. Germline V gives CDR1 SNHLY, CDR2 FYNNEI. Deletions cut 5 bases from V and 0 bases from J, with 10 bases between. The CDR3 coding sequence is TGTGCCAGCAGTACCCGCTTAATGAACACTGAAGCTTTCTTT. Encoded protein: CASSTRLMNTEAFF. The full variable domain, with the rest looked up from reference TRBV2 and TRBJ1-1, is EPEVTQTPSHQVTQMGQEVILRCVPISNHLYFYWYRQILGQKVEFLVSFYNNEISEKSEIFDDQFSVERPDGSNFTLKIRSTKLEDSAMYFCASSTRLMNTEAFFGQGTRLTVV.

The gene calls are TRBV11-3 and TRBJ2-3; a weak D match, TRBD1 (6 bases). The germline CDR1 and CDR2 sequences are SGHNT and YENEEA. This CDR3 region has 14 residues. Trimming took 6 bases from V and 0 from J, leaving 10 bases between them. CDR3 region: CASSKGGSTDTQYF. DNA for the CDR3: TGTGCCAGCAGTAAAGGGGGTAGCACAGATACGCAGTATTTT.

This rearrangement joins TRBV5-8 to TRBJ1-3; D ambiguous. This CDR3 contains 13 residues. V was cut by 10 bases and J by 5 bases, with 16 bases left in between. The germline gives CDR1 SGHTS, CDR2 YDEGEE. The CDR3 is CAVSRALRNTIYF. The CDR3 nucleotides are TGTGCCGTCAGCCGGGCTCTGAGAAACACCATATATTTT. Supplemented by reference TRBV5-8 and TRBJ1-3, the full variable domain reads EAGVTQSPTHLIKTRGQQATLRCSPISGHTSVYWYQQALGLGLQFLLWYDEGEERNRGNFPPRFSGRQFPNYSSELNVNALELEDSALYLCAVSRALRNTIYFGEGSWLTVV.

This clone has only a few counts. The chain employs TRBV7-2 and TRBJ2-7; D call uncertain. CDR3 length: 13 amino acids. V was cut by 4 bases and J by 0 bases, with 7 bases left in between. Germline V CDR1 and CDR2: SGHTA, FQGNSA. CDR3 bases: TGTGCCAGCAGCTCCACAGCCTCCTACGAGCAGTACTTC. It specifies CASSSTASYEQYF.

This rearrangement joins TRBV20-1 to TRBJ2-1, with a possible D match to TRBD1 (6 bases). The CDR3 is made up of 11 amino acids. V shed 6 bases and J shed 9 bases, with 12 bases lying between them. From germline, CDR1 is DFQATT and CDR2 SNEGSKA (reference sequence). The chain's CDR3 is CSAPDRREQFF. CDR3 nucleotides: TGCAGTGCCCCTGACAGGCGTGAGCAGTTCTTC.

The gene calls are TRBV7-2 and TRBJ2-6; maybe TRBD1 (6 bases). Germline V lookup: CDR1 SGHTA, CDR2 FQGNSA. V lost 5 bases to trimming and J lost 3 bases, with 14 bases between them. The CDR3 loop spans 16 amino acids. The CDR3 nucleotides read TGTGCCAGCAGCAGCCCCAGGGGTTTTGGGGCCAACGTCCTGACTTTC. Translation gives CASSSPRGFGANVLTF.

The gene calls are TRBV29-1 and TRBJ2-7, with 9 bases identical to TRBD1. Germline loops: CDR1 SQVTM, CDR2 ANQGSEA. Losses at the gene ends were 7 bases for V and 3 bases for J; bases not matched to a gene: 7. This CDR3 spans 13 amino acids. The CDR3 DNA is TGCAGCGCTGGGACAGGGCTTGGCTACGAGCAGTACTTC. Translation gives CSAGTGLGYEQYF.

This clone has only one observation. The chain employs TRBV6-4 and TRBJ2-1, with TRBD2 matching 12 bases. J was trimmed by 7 bases and V by 8 bases; bases with no gene match: 12. The CDR3 length is 16 residues. Germline CDR1 is MRHNA and CDR2 is SNTAGT. This CDR3 reads CASSPRGLAGPNEQFF. For the CDR3, the DNA is TGTGCCAGCTCCCCTAGAGGACTAGCGGGACCAAATGAGCAGTTCTTC.

The chain recombines TRBV2 with TRBJ2-3, with 7 bases identical to TRBD2. This CDR3 spans 18 amino acids. Germline-derived CDR1 and CDR2 are SNHLY and FYNNEI. V was clipped by 5 bases and J by 0 bases; unmatched bases: 14. The CDR3 region has the DNA TGTGCCAGCAGTCATGACGGGACTAAACCTTCTAGCACAGATACGCAGTATTTT. It encodes CASSHDGTKPSSTDTQYF.